These 10 T cell receptor beta chains were sequenced from one sample in a study of blood T cell repertoires in COVID-19. This table comes from immunoSEQ multiplex PCR, and its TCRdb copy is limited to in-frame clones, with some not included. The sample shows some 47,000 clones, roughly nine tenths of them seen only once. What was sequenced was peripheral blood. The origin of the receptors is a man between 65 and 85 years old with acute or convalescent COVID-19.

This rearrangement joins TRBV2 to TRBJ1-4; 9 nucleotides match TRBD1. This CDR3 is built from 17 residues. Losses at the gene ends were 4 bases for V and 6 bases for J; bases not matched to a gene: 12. Germline V gives CDR1 SNHLY, CDR2 FYNNEI. This CDR3 is CASSGNAPGQGDEKLFF. The CDR3 DNA sequence: TGTGCCAGCAGTGGCAACGCGCCGGGACAGGGCGATGAAAAACTGTTTTTT.

The chain couples TRBV6-5 to TRBJ1-5; D gene uncertain. The V gene lost 6 bases and the J gene lost 0 bases, with 9 bases spanning the gap. This CDR3 has 14 residues. The germline gives CDR1 MNHEY, CDR2 SVGAGI. The CDR3 DNA follows: TGTGCCAGCAGAAATCTCTTTAGCAATCAGCCCCAGCATTTT. It specifies CASRNLFSNQPQHF.

This rearrangement joins TRBV5-4 to TRBJ1-2; D is possibly TRBD1 (6 bases). The CDR3 is made up of 14 amino acids. Germline V gene data show CDR1 as SGHNT and CDR2 as YYREEE (reference sequence). Trimming took off 0 bases at V and 2 bases at J, with 8 bases between the two ends. CDR3 in DNA: TGTGCCAGCAGCTTGGCAACAGGGAACTATGGCTACACCTTC. This encodes CASSLATGNYGYTF.

The chain couples TRBV5-8 to TRBJ2-6, with D maybe TRBD1 (6 bases). CDR3 length equals 17 residues. Trimming pared 0 bases from V and 0 bases from J, leaving 10 bases between. Germline lookup yields CDR1 SGHTS and CDR2 YDEGEE. As DNA, the CDR3 is TGTGCCAGCAGCTTGGGACAGGCGAGCTCTGGGGCCAACGTCCTGACTTTC. Protein: CASSLGQASSGANVLTF.

This clone was counted between two and nine times. The chain recombines TRBV5-1 with TRBJ2-7; 9 bases agree with TRBD1. Per germline, CDR1 SGHRS and CDR2 YFSETQ. The CDR3 is made up of 13 amino acids. The J segment lost 9 bases and the V segment lost 4 bases, leaving 8 bases of the junction unmatched. The CDR3 here is CASSTGQGLGQYF. CDR3 coding DNA: TGCGCCAGCAGCACGGGACAGGGTTTAGGGCAGTACTTC. Combining the CDR3 with reference TRBV5-1 and TRBJ2-7 gives the whole variable domain KAGVTQTPRYLIKTRGQQVTLSCSPISGHRSVSWYQQTPGQGLQFLFEYFSETQRNKGNFPGRFSGRQFSNSRSEMNVSTLELGDSALYLCASSTGQGLGQYFGPGTRLTVT.

V is TRBV6-5 and J is TRBJ1-1; D possibly corresponds to TRBD1 (6 bases). V gave up 6 bases and J gave up 1 base, with 15 bases separating them. The CDR3 spans 15 residues. Per germline, CDR1 MNHEY and CDR2 SVGAGI. CDR3 DNA: TGTGCCAGCAGGTTAAACGACAGGTCGAACACTGAAGCTTTCTTT. This encodes CASRLNDRSNTEAFF.

This chain links TRBV6-5 with TRBJ1-1, with 8 bases fitting TRBD1. Germline V gene data show CDR1 as MNHEY and CDR2 as SVGAGI. The V gene end was trimmed by 5 bases and the J gene end by 4 bases; junction bases not matched to a gene: 9. The CDR3 sequence is 15 residues long. The CDR3 DNA follows: TGTGCCAGCAGTCCTCTTGGACAGGGCGGCACTGAAGCTTTCTTT. Translating gives CASSPLGQGGTEAFF.

This sequence joins TRBV21-1 and TRBJ1-5. TRBV21-1 is shown as a pseudogene. The length of the CDR3 is 16 residues. The CDR3: CASGGGGPGRSQPQHF. In DNA, the CDR3 is TGTGCCAGCGGAGGGGGGGGCCCAGGGCGGAGTCAGCCCCAGCATTTT.

The chain uses TRBV6-5 and TRBJ2-5, with 8 bases fitting TRBD2. After removal of 7 bases from V and 5 bases from J, the junction contained 12 bases not matched to a gene. Germline V gene sequence: CDR1 MNHEY, CDR2 SVGAGI. The CDR3 has 15 residues. CDR3 bases: TGTGCCAGCACCATACGTAGTCCTAGCGGGGAGACCCAGTACTTC. Encoded protein: CASTIRSPSGETQYF.

The V gene is TRBV9, the J gene TRBJ2-4; 7 bases are a match to TRBD2. The CDR3 sequence is 23 residues long. Germline V lookup: CDR1 SGDLS, CDR2 YYNGEE. Trimming took 4 bases from V and 1 from J; bases not matched to a gene: 29. In nucleotides, the CDR3 is TGTGCCAGCAGCCCCCAAGGGGACTACCCTAGCGGCCCGGGCGGGTTGGCCAAAAACATTCAGTACTTC. It is translated as CASSPQGDYPSGPGGLAKNIQYF.